This TCR beta chain was captured in a study of tumor-infiltrating lymphocytes in oesophageal squamous cell carcinoma. TCRdb processed the PCR reads anew with MiXCR; each CDR3 protein has one entry. The table lists about 10,000 distinct CDR3 sequences, 60% to 70% of them singletons. Concerning this clonotype: A much larger clone differs by one base, so this may be a read error.

Germline values: CDR1 SGHTA, CDR2 FQGTGA. The V and J ends lost 0 bases and 7 bases respectively, with 16 bases between them. CDR3 length: 15 amino acids. V is TRBV7-3 and J is TRBJ2-7; D gene ambiguous. This TCR was sampled from a female donor with esophageal squamous cell carcinoma. Sequencing used esophageal tumor tissue. CDR3 amino acids: CASSLTSQGYNEQYF. CDR3 in DNA: TGTGCCAGCAGCTTAACGTCTCAAGGCTACAATGAGCAGTACTTC.